The next 28 T cell receptor beta chains were all read from a single sample in a study of blood T cell repertoires in COVID-19. Clones were read by immunoSEQ multiplex PCR, and TCRdb kept only the in-frame ones, dropping some. This sample has hundreds of thousands of clones, with 80% to 90% found just once. The sequencing sample was made of PBMCs or T cells enriched from blood (not recorded which). The receptors shown here come from a man younger than 35 who had recovered from COVID-19.

The chain links TRBV28 to TRBJ1-5; 9 bases line up with TRBD1. V lost 5 bases, J lost 4 bases, and 6 bases stayed unmatched. This CDR3 has 15 amino acids. Germline V gives CDR1 MDHEN, CDR2 SYDVKM. This CDR3 reads CASSLRQGDNQPQHF. As DNA, the CDR3 is TGTGCCAGCAGTCTCCGACAGGGGGATAATCAGCCCCAGCATTTT.

The V gene is TRBV7-6, the J gene TRBJ2-3; 12 nucleotides align to TRBD2. J gave up 3 bases and V 5 bases, and 3 bases lay outside the gene matches. Germline assignment: CDR1 SGHVS and CDR2 FNYEAQ. The CDR3 runs 15 residues. CDR3 amino acids: CASSPSGRGTDTQYF. CDR3 sequence (DNA): TGTGCCAGCAGCCCTAGCGGGAGGGGAACAGATACGCAGTATTTT.

CDR3 nucleotides: TGTGCCAGCAGCTCCCTTAGCGGGAGGGCATACAATGAGCAGTTCTTC. It encodes CASSSLSGRAYNEQFF. This chain connects TRBV7-2 to TRBJ2-1, with 11 bases aligning to TRBD2. Germline trimming cut 4 bases from V and 4 bases from J; bases unmatched to any gene: 6. Looked up from germline, CDR1 is SGHTA and CDR2 is FQGNSA. There are 16 residues in the CDR3.

The chain is built from TRBV3-1 (or the pseudogene TRBV3-2) and TRBJ2-4, with 7 positions matching TRBD2. The CDR3 loop spans 14 amino acids. Germline trimming cut 1 base from V and 8 bases from J; bases unmatched to any gene: 5. Germline CDR1 LGHDT, CDR2 YNNKEL (reference sequence). The CDR3 is CASSQAEGGDIQYF. In DNA form, the CDR3 reads TGTGCCAGCAGCCAAGCGGAGGGAGGGGACATTCAGTACTTC.

This clone is a singleton in its sample. The chain employs TRBV9 and TRBJ2-3; no clear D. Germline values: CDR1 SGDLS, CDR2 YYNGEE. The CDR3 length is 15 residues. Trimming shortened V by 4 bases and J by 0 bases, and 12 bases separated the two germline ends. The CDR3 loop is CASSSTSSSTDTQYF. CDR3 coding DNA: TGTGCCAGCAGCTCTACGTCTTCTAGCACAGATACGCAGTATTTT.

V gene TRBV7-9 combines with J gene TRBJ2-1, with 8 bases aligning to TRBD2. Unmatched junction bases numbered 18, after V lost 5 bases and J lost 6 bases. The germline V gene has CDR1 SEHNR and CDR2 FQNEAQ (reference sequence). The CDR3 extends over 18 amino acids. DNA of the CDR3: TGTGCCAGCAGCCCTTCTTGGGAGAGCGGGAGACGAATCAATGAGCAGTTCTTC. It encodes CASSPSWESGRRINEQFF.

The J gene is TRBJ2-7, the V gene TRBV9; the match to TRBD1 covers 7 bases. The germline gives CDR1 SGDLS, CDR2 YYNGEE. CDR3 length equals 15 residues. Unmatched junction bases numbered 13, after V lost 7 bases and J lost 3 bases. The CDR3 DNA follows: TGTGCCAGCTCTGAGGGGACAGAGTTTTTCTACGAGCAGTACTTC. It encodes CASSEGTEFFYEQYF.

The chain uses TRBV6-5 and TRBJ2-5, with TRBD1 as a possible D gene (6 bases). The V gene's germline CDR1 is MNHEY and CDR2 SVGAGI. There are 14 residues in the CDR3. With 5 bases removed from V and 5 bases from J, the gap between germline ends came to 15 bases. The CDR3 spells CASSRTGRWETQYF. The CDR3 DNA reads TGTGCCAGCAGTCGCACAGGGAGATGGGAGACCCAGTACTTC.

In DNA form, the CDR3 reads TGTGCCAGCAGCCAAATGGGACACTTAAACACCGGGGAGCTGTTTTTT. This sequence encodes CASSQMGHLNTGELFF. The chain has TRBV3-1 (or the pseudogene TRBV3-2) and TRBJ2-2, with D tentatively TRBD1 (6 bases). Germline V gene sequence: CDR1 LGHDT, CDR2 YNNKEL (reference sequence). Trimming removed 2 bases from V and 2 bases from J, with 12 bases in between. This CDR3 has 16 amino acids.

This sequence joins TRBV4-1 and TRBJ1-3, with unresolved D. CDR1 is MGHRA, CDR2 YSYEKL, per germline. The CDR3 has 14 amino acids. The V gene lost 1 base and the J gene lost 1 base, with 5 bases spanning the gap. The CDR3 loop reads CASSQVRSGNTIYF. The CDR3 DNA is TGCGCCAGCAGCCAAGTCCGGTCTGGAAACACCATATATTTT.

The chain is built from TRBV2 and TRBJ1-3; D perhaps matches TRBD1 (5 bases). Germline-derived CDR1 and CDR2 are SNHLY and FYNNEI. V shed 4 bases and J shed 0 bases, with 10 bases lying between them. The length of the CDR3 is 15 residues. The CDR3 loop reads CASSAGGSSGNTIYF. For the CDR3, the DNA is TGTGCCAGCAGTGCCGGGGGAAGCTCTGGAAACACCATATATTTT.

This chain uses TRBV28 with TRBJ2-3; D is ambiguous. The CDR3 sequence is 10 residues long. CDR1 is MDHEN and CDR2 is SYDVKM in the germline V gene. V shed 11 bases and J shed 4 bases, with 7 bases lying between them. For the CDR3, the DNA is TGTGCCGTCCGGGCAGATACGCAGTATTTT. Its protein is CAVRADTQYF. Together with reference TRBV28 and TRBJ2-3, the CDR3 gives the full variable domain: DVKVTQSSRYLVKRTGEKVFLECVQDMDHENMFWYRQDPGLGLRLIYFSYDVKMKEKGDIPEGYSVSREKKERFSLILESASTNQTSMYLCAVRADTQYFGPGTRLTVL.

The chain combines TRBV5-1 with TRBJ2-5; 7 nucleotides line up with TRBD1. V trimming: 0 bases; J trimming: 2 bases; junction bases outside the gene matches: 4. The germline V gene encodes CDR1 SGHRS and CDR2 YFSETQ. The length of the CDR3 is 15 residues. The CDR3 nucleotides read TGCGCCAGCAGCTTGGGCGACAGGGTTCAAGAGACCCAGTACTTC. Amino acid sequence: CASSLGDRVQETQYF.

The J gene is TRBJ2-3, the V gene TRBV5-1; a possible D gene is TRBD2 (6 bases). CDR1 is SGHRS, CDR2 YFSETQ, per germline. The CDR3 is made up of 13 amino acids. Trimming left V 4 bases short and J 4 bases short, with 10 bases between. The CDR3 region is CASSRLDPDTQYF. CDR3 DNA sequence: TGCGCCAGCAGCAGACTAGATCCAGATACGCAGTATTTT.

CDR3 nucleotide sequence: TGTGCCAGCAGCTTAAGCGCAGGGGGAGTCTCCTACAATGAGCAGTTCTTC. It specifies CASSLSAGGVSYNEQFF. The chain recombines TRBV7-2 with TRBJ2-1; 7 nucleotides line up with TRBD1. The junction had 7 bases not matched to a gene; V was cut back by 2 bases and J by 0 bases. The CDR3 has 17 amino acids. CDR1 and CDR2 from the germline V gene are SGHTA and FQGNSA.

The chain uses TRBV19 and TRBJ2-7, with 15 bases aligning to TRBD2. This CDR3 contains 19 residues. Per germline, CDR1 LNHDA and CDR2 SQIVND (reference sequence). V shed 6 bases and J 0 bases; nucleotides not matched to a gene: 12. Here the CDR3 DNA reads TGTGCCAGTAGCACCGACGCGGGACTAGCGGGAGGTAACTCCTACGAGCAGTACTTC. It encodes CASSTDAGLAGGNSYEQYF.

This chain uses TRBV28 with TRBJ2-7, with a weak D call TRBD2 (6 bases). V was shortened by 7 bases and J by 4 bases, with 14 bases between the two germline ends. The CDR3 runs 13 residues. The germline V gene encodes CDR1 MDHEN and CDR2 SYDVKM. The DNA for the CDR3 is TGTGCCAGCAACTCCGGGGGTAATTACGAGCAGTACTTC. Amino acid sequence: CASNSGGNYEQYF.

The chain uses TRBV2 and TRBJ2-5; a weak D match, TRBD1 (5 bases). Germline V gives CDR1 SNHLY, CDR2 FYNNEI. This CDR3 is built from 14 residues. V was trimmed by 3 bases and J by 4 bases, leaving 12 bases between them. The CDR3 sequence: CASSDSGSGETQYF. The CDR3 bases are TGTGCCAGCAGTGATTCAGGGTCGGGAGAGACCCAGTACTTC.

The CDR3 DNA reads TGCGCCAGCAGCTTGGGAACAGGATCACCCCAGCATTTT. Residues: CASSLGTGSPQHF. This chain uses TRBV5-1 with TRBJ1-5, with D possibly being TRBD1 (5 bases). Trimming pared 0 bases from V and 10 bases from J, leaving 11 bases between. Germline loops: CDR1 SGHRS, CDR2 YFSETQ. The CDR3 runs to 13 residues.

The V gene is TRBV3-1 (or the pseudogene TRBV3-2), the J gene TRBJ2-2; 10 bases line up with TRBD1. Losses at the gene ends were 5 bases for V and 6 bases for J; bases not matched to a gene: 12. Per the germline V gene, CDR1 is LGHDT and CDR2 is YNNKEL (reference sequence). This CDR3 comprises 17 residues. In DNA, the CDR3 is TGTGCCAGCAGCTCCTTCTTCCCCGGGACAGGGGCCGGGGAGCTGTTTTTT. As protein: CASSSFFPGTGAGELFF.

The chain recombines TRBV27 with TRBJ1-2; 7 bases fit TRBD1. CDR1 is MNHEY, CDR2 SMNVEV, per germline (reference sequence). V lost 2 bases and J lost 1; bases outside the gene matches: 10. The CDR3 is 17 residues long. DNA of the CDR3: TGTGCCAGCAGTTTAGTCAGTAGGACAGGATTTAACTATGGCTACACCTTC. It codes for CASSLVSRTGFNYGYTF.

The chain recombines TRBV12-3 or TRBV12-4 with TRBJ2-5, with 7 positions matching TRBD1. The CDR3 covers 12 residues. Trimming cost V 8 bases and J 9 bases; bases outside gene matches: 9. CDR3 in DNA: TGTGCCAGCTCCTGGACAGGCTGGCCCCAGTACTTC. Amino acid sequence: CASSWTGWPQYF.

The chain has TRBV19 and TRBJ1-2; D not resolved. V shed 3 bases and J shed 6 bases, with 8 bases lying between them. Germline loops: CDR1 LNHDA, CDR2 SQIVND (reference sequence). The CDR3 covers 12 residues. This chain's CDR3 is CASSIPGDGYTF. CDR3 coding DNA: TGTGCCAGTAGTATCCCCGGGGATGGCTACACCTTC.

CDR3: CASSYHQGLNTGELFF. The CDR3 nucleotides are TGTGCCAGCAGTTACCACCAGGGATTGAACACCGGGGAGCTGTTTTTT. The chain carries TRBV6-5 and TRBJ2-2, with a possible D match to TRBD1 (5 bases). V lost 2 bases and J 1 base, leaving 11 bases between the germline ends. Per the germline V gene, CDR1 is MNHEY and CDR2 is SVGAGI. The CDR3 is 16 residues long.

This clone has more than one count but fewer than ten. The J gene is TRBJ1-1, the V gene TRBV5-1; D might be TRBD1 (6 bases). The CDR3 length is 15 residues. Germline values: CDR1 SGHRS, CDR2 YFSETQ. The germline V and J ends were trimmed by 0 bases and 4 bases, with 13 bases remaining between them. CDR3 sequence (DNA): TGCGCCAGCAGCTTGGCAGGGGTCCTGGGCACTGAAGCTTTCTTT. This translates into CASSLAGVLGTEAFF.

The chain combines TRBV19 with TRBJ1-5, with 7 nucleotides matching TRBD1. Germline lookup yields CDR1 LNHDA and CDR2 SQIVND (reference sequence). The CDR3 is 16 amino acids. J was trimmed by 2 bases and V by 3 bases; bases with no gene match: 7. CDR3 nucleotide sequence: TGTGCCAGTAGTATGAGTAGGGGGCATGGCAATCAGCCCCAGCATTTT. Amino acid sequence: CASSMSRGHGNQPQHF.

The rearrangement joins TRBV6-2 or TRBV6-3 to TRBJ1-1; D ambiguous. V lost 3 bases to trimming and J lost 8 bases, with 13 bases between them. Per the germline V gene, CDR1 is MNHEY and CDR2 is SVGEGT. This CDR3 region has 13 residues. The CDR3 DNA follows: TGTGCCAGCAGTTATGGGAGTTCCAGGGAAGCTTTCTTT. Translating it yields CASSYGSSREAFF.

The gene calls are TRBV18 and TRBJ2-1; TRBD2 matches at 8 bases. Germline V gives CDR1 KGHSH, CDR2 LQKENI. The CDR3 is made up of 17 amino acids. V lost 3 bases, J lost 1 base, and 8 bases stayed unmatched. The CDR3 region has the DNA TGTGCCAGCTCACCCCGCCTCCAGCGGGAGTCCTACAATGAGCAGTTCTTC. This sequence encodes CASSPRLQRESYNEQFF.